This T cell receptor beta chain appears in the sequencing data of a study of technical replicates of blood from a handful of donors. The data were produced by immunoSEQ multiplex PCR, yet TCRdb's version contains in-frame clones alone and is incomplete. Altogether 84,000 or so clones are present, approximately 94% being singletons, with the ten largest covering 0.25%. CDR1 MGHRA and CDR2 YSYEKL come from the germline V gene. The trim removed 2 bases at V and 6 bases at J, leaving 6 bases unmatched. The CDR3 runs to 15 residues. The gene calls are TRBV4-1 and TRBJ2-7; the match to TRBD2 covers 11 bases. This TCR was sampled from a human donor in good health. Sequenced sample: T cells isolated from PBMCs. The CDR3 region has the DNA TGCGCCAGCAGCCAACCCACTAGCGGGAGTTCCGAGCAGTACTTC. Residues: CASSQPTSGSSEQYF.